What follows are 14 T cell receptor beta chains derived from one specimen sequenced in a study of control samples from healthy donors and cancer patients. Some clones are missing from TCRdb's copy, which holds only in-frame ones; the method was immunoSEQ multiplex PCR. The sample lists about 60,000 clones; roughly 95% were seen once. The specimen sequenced was blood. These receptors all stem from a woman aged 18-30 years in good health.

The CDR3 spells CATSRRSGTGYNEQFF. The CDR3 nucleotides read TGTGCCACCAGCAGACGTTCCGGGACAGGGTACAATGAGCAGTTCTTC. The gene calls are TRBV15 and TRBJ2-1, with 9 nucleotides matching TRBD1. Trimming removed 2 bases from V and 4 bases from J; junction bases left unmatched: 6. The CDR3 length is 16 residues. CDR1 and CDR2 from the germline V gene are LNHNV and YYDKDF (reference sequence).

The chain uses TRBV7-8 and TRBJ2-7, with 9 bases matching TRBD1. Losses at the gene ends were 3 bases for V and 6 bases for J; bases not matched to a gene: 9. Germline CDR1 is SGHVS and CDR2 is FQNEAQ. The CDR3 runs 15 residues. The CDR3 sequence is CASSLIGGQGGEQYF. CDR3 DNA: TGTGCCAGCAGCTTGATAGGGGGACAGGGAGGCGAGCAGTACTTC.

The chain joins TRBV5-4 to TRBJ1-2, with unresolved D. This CDR3 comprises 14 residues. The germline V and J ends were trimmed by 3 bases and 3 bases, with 12 bases remaining between them. Per the germline V gene, CDR1 is SGHNT and CDR2 is YYREEE (reference sequence). The CDR3 region is CASSSGDNHYGYTF. The CDR3, as DNA: TGTGCCAGCAGCTCCGGAGACAACCACTATGGCTACACCTTC.

This chain links TRBV7-9 with TRBJ2-2; TRBD2 is a possible D gene (5 bases). Germline V gives CDR1 SEHNR, CDR2 FQNEAQ (reference sequence). The CDR3 runs 14 residues. V lost 1 base, J lost 6 bases, and 9 bases lay in between. The CDR3 reads CASSLVGVPGELFF. The DNA for the CDR3 is TGTGCCAGCAGCTTAGTCGGGGTGCCCGGGGAGCTGTTTTTT.

This chain connects TRBV7-9 to TRBJ2-1; D gene ambiguous. V lost 7 bases to trimming and J lost 3 bases, with 13 bases between them. The germline gives CDR1 SEHNR, CDR2 FQNEAQ (reference sequence). The CDR3 runs 14 residues. DNA for the CDR3: TGTGCCAGCAATATCGACTCCGTCTACAATGAGCAGTTCTTC. Translated, it gives CASNIDSVYNEQFF.

This chain joins TRBV19 and TRBJ1-5; TRBD1 agrees at 7 bases. The length of the CDR3 is 20 residues. The V and J ends lost 4 bases and 0 bases, in that order; junction bases with no gene match: 18. CDR1 is LNHDA and CDR2 is SQIVND in the germline V gene (reference sequence). CDR3 loop: CASSRVTSAGGRYSNQPQHF. For the CDR3, the DNA is TGTGCCAGTAGTAGGGTTACTTCGGCAGGGGGACGTTATAGCAATCAGCCCCAGCATTTT.

The gene calls are TRBV5-4 and TRBJ1-3; unclear D gene. The CDR3 spans 14 residues. V was pared by 1 base and J by 2 bases, with 7 bases between. The germline V gene encodes CDR1 SGHNT and CDR2 YYREEE (reference sequence). Written as DNA, the CDR3 is TGTGCCAGCAGCTTGCGTCAGCCTGGAAACACCATATATTTT. Encoded protein: CASSLRQPGNTIYF.

This sequence joins TRBV10-1 and TRBJ1-2, with D maybe TRBD1 (5 bases). Germline CDR1 reads WNHNN; CDR2 reads SYGVQD (reference sequence). V was shortened by 5 bases and J by 0 bases, with 7 bases between the two germline ends. This CDR3 comprises 13 residues. The CDR3: CASSQGSNYGYTF. For the CDR3, the DNA is TGCGCCAGCAGTCAGGGATCTAACTATGGCTACACCTTC.

This sequence joins TRBV6-2 or TRBV6-3 and TRBJ2-1; TRBD2 matches 9 bases. Germline-derived CDR1 and CDR2 are MNHEY and SVGEGT. With 5 bases clipped from V and 8 bases from J, the junction kept 13 bases outside the gene matches. This CDR3 has 16 residues. CDR3 nucleotide sequence: TGTGCCAGCAGTCCGTACGCGGGGGGGCTTCCTGATGAGCAGTTCTTC. It translates to CASSPYAGGLPDEQFF.

Remarks on this clone: The germline gene is not matched at one end of the junction; a read error may be the cause. This rearrangement joins TRBV6-5 to TRBJ2-1; D perhaps matches TRBD2 (5 bases). The CDR3 sequence is 13 residues long. Germline CDR1 and CDR2: MNHEY and SVGAGI. The CDR3 is CASSYRQGGILIF. The CDR3 DNA reads TGTGCCAGCAGTTACAGACAAGGAGGAATCTTGATCTTC.

The chain has TRBV15 and TRBJ1-1, with D possibly matching TRBD1 (6 bases). The V end lost 5 bases, the J end lost 11 bases, and 12 bases lay between the germline ends. This CDR3 region has 11 residues. CDR1 and CDR2 from the germline V gene are LNHNV and YYDKDF (reference sequence). This chain's CDR3 is CATSSGVEAFF. The CDR3 DNA is TGTGCCACCAGCTCAGGGGTTGAGGCTTTCTTT. Looking up the rest from reference TRBV15 and TRBJ1-1 gives the full variable domain: DAMVIQNPRYQVTQFGKPVTLSCSQTLNHNVMYWYQQKSSQAPKLLFHYYDKDFNNEADTPDNFQSRRPNTSFCFLDIRSPGLGDTAMYLCATSSGVEAFFGQGTRLTVV.

This clone was detected only once. The chain uses TRBV3-1 (or the pseudogene TRBV3-2) and TRBJ2-2, with 14 bases matching TRBD2. V was clipped by 6 bases and J by 3 bases; unmatched bases: 3. This CDR3 is 16 amino acids long. CDR1 is LGHDT and CDR2 is YNNKEL in the germline V gene (reference sequence). The CDR3 bases are TGTGCCAGCAGGAGACTAGCGGGGGGGCACACCGGGGAGCTGTTTTTT. This codes for CASRRLAGGHTGELFF.

The chain couples TRBV13 to TRBJ1-1; D gene unclear. V lost 5 bases and J lost 7, with 23 bases in between. Germline CDR1 reads PRHDT; CDR2 reads FYEKMQ (reference sequence). The CDR3 is made up of 16 amino acids. The CDR3 is CASSRTQHRMEGEAFF. In nucleotides, the CDR3 is TGTGCCAGCAGCCGTACCCAACATCGAATGGAGGGTGAAGCTTTCTTT. Drawing the rest from reference TRBV13 and TRBJ1-1, the complete variable domain is AAGVIQSPRHLIKEKRETATLKCYPIPRHDTVYWYQQGPGQDPQFLISFYEKMQSDKGSIPDRFSAQQFSDYHSELNMSSLELGDSALYFCASSRTQHRMEGEAFFGQGTRLTVV.

The CDR3 sequence is CASSVVGSGQPQHF. CDR3 in DNA: TGTGCCAGCAGCGTAGTGGGGAGTGGGCAGCCCCAGCATTTT. The V gene is TRBV9, the J gene TRBJ1-5; D remains unclear. The CDR3 consists of 14 residues. V shed 0 bases and J shed 7 bases, with 11 bases lying between them. Germline values: CDR1 SGDLS, CDR2 YYNGEE.